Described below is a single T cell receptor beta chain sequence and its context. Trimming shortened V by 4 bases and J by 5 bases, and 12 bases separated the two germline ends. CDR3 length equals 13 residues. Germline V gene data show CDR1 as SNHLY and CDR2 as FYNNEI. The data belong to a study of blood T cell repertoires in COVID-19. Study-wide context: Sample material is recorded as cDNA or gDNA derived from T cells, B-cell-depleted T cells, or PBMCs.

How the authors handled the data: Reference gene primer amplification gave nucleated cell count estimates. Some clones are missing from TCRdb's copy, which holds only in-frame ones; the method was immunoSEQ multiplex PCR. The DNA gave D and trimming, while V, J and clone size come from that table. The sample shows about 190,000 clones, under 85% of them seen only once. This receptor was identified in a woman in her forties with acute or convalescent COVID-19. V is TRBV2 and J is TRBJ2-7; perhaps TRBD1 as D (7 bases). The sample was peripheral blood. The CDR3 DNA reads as TGTGCCAGCAGTGGACAGGGCGGGAACGAGCAGTACTTC. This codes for CASSGQGGNEQYF.